This TCR beta chain was recovered during a study of response to subunit inactivated influenza vaccine. This clonotype was observed a few times. TCRdb reprocessed the RT-PCR reads with MiXCR, giving one entry per CDR3 protein. The sample holds a few hundred thousand distinct CDR3 sequences, about a fifth seen once. Trimming removed 0 bases at V and 5 bases at J, with 19 bases between. The germline V gene encodes CDR1 LGHNA and CDR2 YSLEER. The CDR3 covers 17 residues. The rearrangement joins TRBV4-3 to TRBJ1-1; D remains ambiguous. The starting material was PBMCs from blood, obtained 21 months after vaccination. This TCR came from a man between 50 and 69 years old who received an inactivated influenza vaccine. CDR3 region: CASSQDYLSREGTEAFF. CDR3 nucleotide sequence: TGCGCCAGCAGCCAAGATTACCTGAGTCGGGAAGGGACTGAAGCTTTCTTT.